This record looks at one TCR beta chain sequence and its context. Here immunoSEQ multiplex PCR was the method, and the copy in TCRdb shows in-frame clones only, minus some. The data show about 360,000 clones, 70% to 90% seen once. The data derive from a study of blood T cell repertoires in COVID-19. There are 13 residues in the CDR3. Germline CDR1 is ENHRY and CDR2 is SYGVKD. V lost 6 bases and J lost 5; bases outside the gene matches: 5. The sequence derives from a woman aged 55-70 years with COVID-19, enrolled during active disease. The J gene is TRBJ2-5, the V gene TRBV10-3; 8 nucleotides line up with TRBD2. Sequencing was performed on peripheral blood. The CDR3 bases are TGTGCCATCAGGGGAGCGGGGGAGGAGACCCAGTACTTC. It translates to CAIRGAGEETQYF.